This is a list of T cell receptor beta chains from one sample in a study of OX40 agonist ivuxolimab in advanced cancers. Using immunoSEQ multiplex PCR, the repertoire was profiled, and TCRdb retains in-frame clones only, with some absent. Of around 76,000 clones listed, roughly nine tenths are singletons. Sequencing used CD4+ or CD8+ T cells sorted from blood, obtained in a trial of the OX40 agonist ivuxolimab. The receptor source for this set is an adult with an advanced solid tumor such as melanoma, head and neck, liver or kidney cancer. The CDR3 runs from the conserved cysteine through the conserved F or W. The D gene is left open where the match is weak. Size tells how often a clone was seen (once, few, many) or the class of an expanded clone, and some rows leave it out.

v_call: TRBV27; clone_size: once; j_call: TRBJ1-6; d_call: NA; cdr3_nt: TGTGCCAGCAGATCGATGCAGGGCGATTCACCCCTCCACTTT; cdr3_aa: CASRSMQGDSPLHF
v_call: TRBV2; clone_size: once; j_call: TRBJ2-3; d_call: TRBD2; cdr3_nt: TGTGCCAGCATGCCTAGCGGGGCCGGCACAGATACGCAGTATTTT; cdr3_aa: CASMPSGAGTDTQYF
v_call: TRBV30; clone_size: NA; j_call: TRBJ1-1; d_call: NA; cdr3_nt: TGTGCCTGGAGCGACCTCCCCCTCCCTGAAGCTTTCTTT; cdr3_aa: CAWSDLPLPEAFF
v_call: TRBV4-1; clone_size: NA; j_call: TRBJ1-5; d_call: TRBD1; cdr3_nt: TGCGCCAGCCGGGGACAGAGATCAGGGGCGGATAATCAGCCCCAGCATTTT; cdr3_aa: CASRGQRSGADNQPQHF
v_call: TRBV30; clone_size: NA; j_call: TRBJ2-5; d_call: NA; cdr3_nt: TGTGCCTGGAAGGGTGGGGAGACCCAGTACTTC; cdr3_aa: CAWKGGETQYF
v_call: TRBV6-1; clone_size: NA; j_call: TRBJ2-7; d_call: NA; cdr3_nt: TGTGCCAGCGGCCCCGTAAACCTGGGCTCCTACGAGCAGTACTTC; cdr3_aa: CASGPVNLGSYEQYF
v_call: TRBV29-1; clone_size: few; j_call: TRBJ1-5; d_call: NA; cdr3_nt: TGCAGCGTTGTATTGGGGATCGGACAGCCCCAGCATTTT; cdr3_aa: CSVVLGIGQPQHF
v_call: TRBV10-3; clone_size: NA; j_call: TRBJ1-5; d_call: NA; cdr3_nt: TGTGCCATCAGTGAGTCGGAGTTAAGCAATCAGCCCCAGCATTTT; cdr3_aa: CAISESELSNQPQHF
v_call: TRBV7-2; clone_size: NA; j_call: TRBJ2-3; d_call: NA; cdr3_nt: TGTGCCAGCAGCTTATCCCGGGGTATGACAGATACGCAGTATTTT; cdr3_aa: CASSLSRGMTDTQYF
v_call: TRBV28; clone_size: NA; j_call: TRBJ1-2; d_call: NA; cdr3_nt: TGTGCCACGGTAGGACAGACCTATGGCTACACCTTC; cdr3_aa: CATVGQTYGYTF
v_call: TRBV21-1; clone_size: NA; j_call: TRBJ1-6; d_call: NA; cdr3_nt: TGTGCCAGCAGCACTCCCCTAAGCACAGGGGCGATATCGAGCTCCTATAATTCACCCCTCCACTTT; cdr3_aa: CASSTPLSTGAISSSYNSPLHF
v_call: TRBV28; clone_size: few; j_call: TRBJ1-6; d_call: NA; cdr3_nt: TGTGCCAGCAGCGGAAGCTCCTATAATTCACCCCTCCACTTT; cdr3_aa: CASSGSSYNSPLHF
v_call: TRBV28; clone_size: NA; j_call: TRBJ2-3; d_call: NA; cdr3_nt: TGTGCCTCCACGGGGAGCGGAACAGATACGCAGTATTTT; cdr3_aa: CASTGSGTDTQYF
v_call: TRBV5-4; clone_size: NA; j_call: TRBJ2-7; d_call: NA; cdr3_nt: TGTGCCAGCAGCTGGAACACGGTGGAGCAGTACTTC; cdr3_aa: CASSWNTVEQYF
v_call: TRBV5-1; clone_size: NA; j_call: TRBJ1-1; d_call: NA; cdr3_nt: TGCGCCAGCAGCTTGACCGGGGTGAACACTGAAGCTTTCTTT; cdr3_aa: CASSLTGVNTEAFF
v_call: TRBV27; clone_size: NA; j_call: TRBJ1-1; d_call: NA; cdr3_nt: TGTGCCAGCAGTTTAAGCGGTTACAGGTACACTGAAGCTTTCTTT; cdr3_aa: CASSLSGYRYTEAFF
v_call: TRBV6-4; clone_size: NA; j_call: TRBJ2-3; d_call: NA; cdr3_nt: TGTGCCAGCAGTGCTTTTGCGGGGAGCACAGATACGCAGTATTTT; cdr3_aa: CASSAFAGSTDTQYF
v_call: TRBV6-6; clone_size: NA; j_call: TRBJ2-1; d_call: TRBD2; cdr3_nt: TGTGCCAGCAGCTCGACTAGCGGGGGTGATGAGCAGTTCTTC; cdr3_aa: CASSSTSGGDEQFF
v_call: TRBV14; clone_size: NA; j_call: TRBJ2-7; d_call: TRBD2; cdr3_nt: TGTGCCAGCAGCCCCGTAGCGGGAGGCTTCCCAAGGAGCTTC; cdr3_aa: CASSPVAGGFPRSF
v_call: TRBV2; clone_size: NA; j_call: TRBJ2-5; d_call: TRBD1; cdr3_nt: TGTGCCAGCAATCCGACAGGGATAATGGAGACCCAGTACTTC; cdr3_aa: CASNPTGIMETQYF
v_call: TRBV7-9; clone_size: NA; j_call: TRBJ2-1; d_call: NA; cdr3_nt: TGTGCCAGCAGCTTAGAACAGCATTACAATGAGCAGTTCTTC; cdr3_aa: CASSLEQHYNEQFF
v_call: TRBV14; clone_size: NA; j_call: TRBJ2-5; d_call: NA; cdr3_nt: TGTGCCAGCAGCCAAAACTCCGGGGGCCAAGAGACCCAGTACTTC; cdr3_aa: CASSQNSGGQETQYF
v_call: TRBV5-1; clone_size: NA; j_call: TRBJ1-1; d_call: NA; cdr3_nt: TGCGCCAGCAGCGAGGTAATGAGGCACACTGAAGCTTTCTTT; cdr3_aa: CASSEVMRHTEAFF
v_call: TRBV6-5; clone_size: NA; j_call: TRBJ1-4; d_call: NA; cdr3_nt: TGTGCCAGCAGTTACTCAGGTTTTGGTGAAAAACTGTTTTTT; cdr3_aa: CASSYSGFGEKLFF
v_call: TRBV28; clone_size: NA; j_call: TRBJ1-5; d_call: NA; cdr3_nt: TGTGCCAGCAGTTTCCAGTCGAGACATCAGCATTTT; cdr3_aa: CASSFQSRHQHF
v_call: TRBV19; clone_size: NA; j_call: TRBJ2-7; d_call: NA; cdr3_nt: TGTGCCAGTAGTATGGAAGGGCCCTACGAGCAGTACTTC; cdr3_aa: CASSMEGPYEQYF
v_call: TRBV9; clone_size: NA; j_call: TRBJ1-1; d_call: NA; cdr3_nt: TGTGCCAGCAGCGTAGACCCGTTTTTGGTTGACACTGAAGCTTTCTTT; cdr3_aa: CASSVDPFLVDTEAFF
v_call: TRBV6-5; clone_size: NA; j_call: TRBJ1-5; d_call: TRBD1; cdr3_nt: TGTGCCAGCAGTTACTCCACAGGGGTGTATCAGCCCCAGCATTTT; cdr3_aa: CASSYSTGVYQPQHF
v_call: TRBV7-3; clone_size: NA; j_call: TRBJ2-1; d_call: NA; cdr3_nt: TGTGCCAGCAGCTTAGACTCCACAGGGACCTACAATGAGCAGTTCTTC; cdr3_aa: CASSLDSTGTYNEQFF
v_call: TRBV7-2; clone_size: few; j_call: TRBJ2-5; d_call: NA; cdr3_nt: TGTGCCAGCAGCTTAGCGGGGGGGGCCGGGACCCAGTACTTC; cdr3_aa: CASSLAGGAGTQYF
v_call: TRBV19; clone_size: NA; j_call: TRBJ2-7; d_call: NA; cdr3_nt: TGTGCCAGTAGTTCCGTCCTAACCTACGAGCAGTACTTC; cdr3_aa: CASSSVLTYEQYF
v_call: TRBV10-2; clone_size: NA; j_call: TRBJ2-7; d_call: NA; cdr3_nt: TGCGCCAGCAGTGAACCGGGACACGGCCCCTACGAGCAGTACTTC; cdr3_aa: CASSEPGHGPYEQYF
v_call: TRBV28; clone_size: NA; j_call: TRBJ1-2; d_call: NA; cdr3_nt: TGTGCCAGCAGCAGGGACAACTTTGGCTACACCTTC; cdr3_aa: CASSRDNFGYTF
v_call: TRBV5-5; clone_size: NA; j_call: TRBJ2-2; d_call: NA; cdr3_nt: TGTGCCAGCAGCTTGGCTCACACCGGGACTTCTACCGGGGAGCTGTTTTTT; cdr3_aa: CASSLAHTGTSTGELFF
v_call: TRBV5-6; clone_size: NA; j_call: TRBJ2-6; d_call: NA; cdr3_nt: TGTGCCAGCAGCTTGAAACTGATCTCTGGGGCCAACGTCCTGACTTTC; cdr3_aa: CASSLKLISGANVLTF
v_call: TRBV7-6; clone_size: NA; j_call: TRBJ2-3; d_call: NA; cdr3_nt: TGTGCCAGCAGCGTAACGGGGCTCCCAGATACGCAGTATTTT; cdr3_aa: CASSVTGLPDTQYF
v_call: TRBV28; clone_size: NA; j_call: TRBJ1-4; d_call: NA; cdr3_nt: TGTGCCAGCAGTTTAACGGGGAGAGAAAAACTGTTTTTT; cdr3_aa: CASSLTGREKLFF
v_call: TRBV7-8; clone_size: NA; j_call: TRBJ2-1; d_call: TRBD1; cdr3_nt: TGTGCCAGCAGCTTATCCAACGGAGACAGGGTCAATGAGCAGTTCTTC; cdr3_aa: CASSLSNGDRVNEQFF
v_call: TRBV5-1; clone_size: NA; j_call: TRBJ1-1; d_call: NA; cdr3_nt: TGCGCCAGCAGCTTGGGGGCTACGAACACTGAAGCTTTCTTT; cdr3_aa: CASSLGATNTEAFF